These 15 T cell receptor beta chains originate from one sample sequenced in a study of blood T cell repertoires in COVID-19. Sequencing used immunoSEQ multiplex PCR; TCRdb keeps in-frame clones, though not all of them. The sample holds 200,000 or so clones; more than 85% are singletons and the top ten take under 2.5%. Material for sequencing was peripheral blood. These receptors were taken from a man in his 70s with active or convalescent COVID-19.

The table lists this clone with a few counts. The chain carries TRBV25-1 and TRBJ2-7, with 7 bases matching TRBD2. CDR1 MGHDK and CDR2 SYGVNS come from the germline V gene. Unmatched junction bases numbered 8, after V lost 6 bases and J lost 0 bases. The CDR3 has 15 amino acids. CDR3 region: CASRTSGGGSYEQYF. CDR3 coding DNA: TGTGCCAGCAGAACTTCCGGCGGGGGCTCCTACGAGCAGTACTTC.

The J gene is TRBJ2-3, the V gene TRBV23-1; 8 bases are a match to TRBD1. Being an ORF, TRBV23-1 has a function that is uncertain. V shed 4 bases, J shed 2 bases, and the junction held 11 bases outside the gene matches. This CDR3 region has 17 residues. CDR3 nucleotides: TGCGCCAGCAGTCGTAAAGGGGTCCAGGGGGCCACAGATACGCAGTATTTT. It yields the protein CASSRKGVQGATDTQYF.

The rearrangement joins TRBV6-1 to TRBJ2-4; D is perhaps TRBD2 (7 bases). Per germline, CDR1 MNHNS and CDR2 SASEGT. Trimming took off 4 bases at V and 1 base at J, with 17 bases between the two ends. CDR3 length: 17 amino acids. This CDR3 reads CASSVGGGALAKNIQYF. The CDR3, as DNA: TGTGCCAGCAGTGTGGGAGGGGGGGCCCTCGCCAAAAACATTCAGTACTTC.

V and J are TRBV10-3 and TRBJ1-2, with D tentatively TRBD1 (6 bases). Per the germline V gene, CDR1 is ENHRY and CDR2 is SYGVKD. The V end was cut by 4 bases, the J end by 6 bases, with 12 bases between. This CDR3 has 13 amino acids. The CDR3 coding sequence is TGTGCCATCAGTGTGACACAGGGAAATGGCTACACCTTC. Translating gives CAISVTQGNGYTF.

The chain has TRBV10-3 and TRBJ2-3; D may be TRBD1 (6 bases). Germline assignment: CDR1 ENHRY and CDR2 SYGVKD. This CDR3 is built from 14 residues. V lost 1 base and J 2 bases, leaving 7 bases between the germline ends. CDR3: CAISEWGPTDTQYF. As DNA, the CDR3 is TGTGCCATCAGTGAGTGGGGGCCCACAGATACGCAGTATTTT.

Remarks on this clone: Other DNA sequences within the sample encode an identical CDR3. V gene TRBV27 combines with J gene TRBJ2-1; TRBD1 matches 7 bases. Trimming cost V 4 bases and J 0 bases; bases outside gene matches: 3. This CDR3 comprises 15 residues. Germline loops: CDR1 MNHEY, CDR2 SMNVEV (reference sequence). The CDR3 spells CASSSRTGSYNEQFF. For the CDR3, the DNA is TGTGCCAGCAGTTCGAGGACAGGCTCCTACAATGAGCAGTTCTTC.

The genes are TRBV5-1 and TRBJ2-3, with D possibly matching TRBD2 (7 bases). This CDR3 is built from 16 residues. With 0 bases removed from V and 2 bases from J, the gap between germline ends came to 13 bases. Germline CDR1 SGHRS, CDR2 YFSETQ. The CDR3 region has the DNA TGCGCCAGCAGCTTGGGGCCGGGGGGCAACACAGATACGCAGTATTTT. The encoded protein is CASSLGPGGNTDTQYF.

This chain joins TRBV5-5 and TRBJ1-3; TRBD1 might be the D (5 bases). The CDR3 length is 13 residues. CDR1 SGHKS and CDR2 YYEKEE come from the germline V gene (reference sequence). Trimming stripped 1 base from V and 3 bases from J, with 5 bases between. CDR3 region: CASSLTGGNTIYF. The CDR3 DNA is TGTGCCAGCAGCTTGACAGGTGGAAACACCATATATTTT.

This sequence joins TRBV7-9 and TRBJ1-1; no reliable D call. This CDR3 region has 14 residues. V was pared by 2 bases and J by 1 base, with 8 bases between. CDR1 and CDR2 (germline): SEHNR, FQNEAQ (reference sequence). DNA of the CDR3: TGTGCCAGCAGCTTATCGGGAGGGAACACTGAAGCTTTCTTT. As protein: CASSLSGGNTEAFF.

The chain employs TRBV28 and TRBJ1-1; 7 nucleotides line up with TRBD1. Germline V gene sequence: CDR1 MDHEN, CDR2 SYDVKM. The CDR3 runs 14 residues. V shed 5 bases and J 2 bases; nucleotides not matched to a gene: 5. This CDR3 reads CASSRTGVNTEAFF. The CDR3 region has the DNA TGTGCCAGCAGTAGGACAGGCGTTAACACTGAAGCTTTCTTT.

The genes are TRBV5-1 and TRBJ2-1, with 7 bases lining up with TRBD2. The CDR3 covers 14 residues. Trimming took 2 bases from V and 3 from J; bases not matched to a gene: 2. Germline loops: CDR1 SGHRS, CDR2 YFSETQ. The CDR3 DNA sequence: TGCGCCAGCAGCTTAGGGACTAACTACAATGAGCAGTTCTTC. Its translation: CASSLGTNYNEQFF.

The J gene is TRBJ2-1, the V gene TRBV5-1; 10 bases are a match to TRBD2. CDR3 length: 15 residues. The germline CDR1 and CDR2 sequences are SGHRS and YFSETQ. With 2 bases clipped from V and 6 bases from J, the junction kept 5 bases outside the gene matches. The CDR3: CASSFPSGSSNEQFF. The CDR3 DNA sequence: TGCGCCAGCAGCTTTCCTAGCGGGAGTAGCAATGAGCAGTTCTTC.

The chain combines TRBV3-1 (or the pseudogene TRBV3-2) with TRBJ2-1; 9 bases fit TRBD2. From germline, CDR1 is LGHDT and CDR2 YNNKEL (reference sequence). Germline trimming cut 4 bases from V and 6 bases from J; bases unmatched to any gene: 13. The CDR3 extends over 17 amino acids. The CDR3 DNA reads as TGTGCCAGCAGCCTGCTCTCCCCAAGCGGGAGGCCCAATGAGCAGTTCTTC. Protein: CASSLLSPSGRPNEQFF.

The rearrangement links TRBV28 to TRBJ1-4; D unresolved. V was clipped by 8 bases and J by 8 bases, with 18 bases between them. This CDR3 contains 14 residues. CDR1 MDHEN and CDR2 SYDVKM come from the germline V gene. CDR3 sequence reads: CASGSPRQSEKLFF. CDR3 DNA sequence: TGTGCCAGCGGTTCTCCGCGACAAAGCGAAAAACTGTTTTTT.

The count of this clone is one. The chain is built from TRBV7-9 and TRBJ1-1, with D possibly being TRBD1 (5 bases). Germline lookup yields CDR1 SEHNR and CDR2 FQNEAQ (reference sequence). CDR3 size: 15 residues. V was trimmed by 5 bases and J by 4 bases, leaving 17 bases between them. DNA of the CDR3: TGTGCCAGCAGCACCAACATCAGGGTTGCCACTGAAGCTTTCTTT. Translation: CASSTNIRVATEAFF.